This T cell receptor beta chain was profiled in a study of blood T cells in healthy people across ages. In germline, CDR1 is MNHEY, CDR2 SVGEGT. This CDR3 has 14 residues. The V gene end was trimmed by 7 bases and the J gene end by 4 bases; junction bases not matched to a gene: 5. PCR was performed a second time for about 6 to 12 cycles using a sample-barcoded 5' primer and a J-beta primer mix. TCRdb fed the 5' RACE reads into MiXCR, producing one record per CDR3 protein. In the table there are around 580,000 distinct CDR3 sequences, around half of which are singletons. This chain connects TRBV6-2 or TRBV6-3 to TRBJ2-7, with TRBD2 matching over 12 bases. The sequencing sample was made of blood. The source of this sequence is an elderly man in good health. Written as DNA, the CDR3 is TGTGCCAGCAACGGACTAGCGGGGAGGTACGAGCAGTACTTC. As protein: CASNGLAGRYEQYF.